A single sample is the source of the 20 T cell receptor beta chains below, sequenced in a study of metastatic and nonmetastatic thyroid tumors. TCRdb reprocessed the PCR reads using MiXCR. This table holds 30,000 to 45,000 clones, around 28% found once. Until they underwent thyroid surgery, no patient had received any treatment. Sequenced sample: blood. The receptors originated from a male donor with papillary thyroid cancer or a benign thyroid nodule (not recorded which). Some clones in this sample may be carry-over from other donors' samples.

The chain employs TRBV3-1 and TRBJ2-7; D unclear. Trimming removed 6 bases at V and 3 bases at J, with 9 bases between. Germline CDR1 reads LGHDT; CDR2 reads YNNKEL (reference sequence). The CDR3 covers 12 residues. The CDR3: CASSKVGYEQYF. DNA of the CDR3: TGTGCCAGCAGTAAGGTCGGCTACGAGCAGTACTTC.

This clone was found a few times. At one boundary the junction diverges from the germline segment, which might be a read error. This rearrangement joins TRBV6-1 to TRBJ1-5, with a weak D call TRBD1 (5 bases). This CDR3 is built from 14 residues. Germline V gene data show CDR1 as MNHNS and CDR2 as SASEGT. The DNA of the CDR3 is TGTACCAGCAGTGAAACGACAGTGAGTCAGCCCCAGCATTTT. This encodes CTSSETTVSQPQHF.

This clone was detected many times. V gene TRBV12-5 combines with J gene TRBJ2-1, with D perhaps matching TRBD1 (6 bases). Germline V gene sequence: CDR1 LGHNT, CDR2 FRNRAP. The CDR3 is made up of 14 amino acids. Trimming shortened V by 5 bases and J by 7 bases, and 15 bases separated the two germline ends. This chain's CDR3 is CASGETGLPNEQFF. The CDR3 nucleotides are TGTGCTAGTGGTGAGACAGGCCTCCCGAATGAGCAGTTCTTC.

CDR3 amino acids: CASSLDLGQTYGYTF. The CDR3 DNA is TGTGCCAGCAGCTTAGATTTGGGACAGACCTATGGCTACACCTTC. This sequence joins TRBV11-2 and TRBJ1-2, with 7 bases aligning to TRBD1. Germline trimming cut 0 bases from V and 4 bases from J; bases unmatched to any gene: 5. Germline CDR1 and CDR2: SGHAT and FQNNGV. CDR3 size: 15 residues. Combining the CDR3 with reference TRBV11-2 and TRBJ1-2 gives the whole variable domain EAGVAQSPRYKIIEKRQSVAFWCNPISGHATLYWYQQILGQGPKLLIQFQNNGVVDDSQLPKDRFSAERLKGVDSTLKIQPAKLEDSAVYLCASSLDLGQTYGYTFGSGTRLTVV.

The CDR3 DNA sequence: TGTGCCAACTCAGAGGGACTAGCGGGGCTTCTACACAATGAGCAGTTCTTC. It codes for CANSEGLAGLLHNEQFF. V is TRBV27 and J is TRBJ2-1, with 13 bases matching TRBD2. V shed 10 bases and J 5 bases; nucleotides not matched to a gene: 14. The CDR3 extends over 17 amino acids. Looked up from germline, CDR1 is MNHEY and CDR2 is SMNVEV (reference sequence).

About this clone itself: Other DNA sequences of this sample code for an identical CDR3. This CDR3 is CASSYGAGSYNEQFF. In DNA, the CDR3 is TGTGCCAGCAGTTACGGCGCGGGGTCCTACAATGAGCAGTTCTTC. The rearrangement joins TRBV6-5 to TRBJ2-1; D possibly corresponds to TRBD2 (6 bases). V shed 2 bases and J shed 1 base, with 9 bases lying between them. CDR1 and CDR2 from the germline V gene are MNHEY and SVGAGI. The CDR3 has 15 amino acids.

This rearrangement joins TRBV6-5 to TRBJ2-7; tentatively, D is TRBD1 (5 bases). The CDR3 runs to 15 residues. The V gene's germline CDR1 is MNHEY and CDR2 SVGAGI. V was shortened by 0 bases and J by 6 bases, with 15 bases between the two germline ends. CDR3 in amino acids: CASSYSVQGFGEQYF. The CDR3 DNA reads TGTGCCAGCAGTTACTCGGTCCAGGGCTTCGGCGAGCAGTACTTC.

This clone was detected ten times or more. This chain connects TRBV4-1 to TRBJ2-5; D is possibly TRBD1 (5 bases). Looked up from germline, CDR1 is MGHRA and CDR2 is YSYEKL. This CDR3 contains 15 residues. V was shortened by 0 bases and J by 4 bases, with 12 bases between the two germline ends. CDR3 in amino acids: CASSQDEGVGETQYF. The CDR3 DNA reads TGCGCCAGCAGCCAAGACGAAGGGGTGGGAGAGACCCAGTACTTC.

This clone was recorded many times. One base away lies a much larger clone, so this may be a sequencing read error. The CDR3: CASSTLNLGSEAFF. The CDR3 DNA is TGTGCCAGCAGCACTCTAAACTTGGGGTCTGAAGCTTTCTTT. The rearrangement joins TRBV11-1 to TRBJ1-1, with D unclear. The germline V gene has CDR1 SGHAT and CDR2 FQDESV (reference sequence). There are 14 residues in the CDR3. Trimming took 5 bases from V and 6 from J, leaving 16 bases between them.

The rearrangement links TRBV28 to TRBJ1-5; 7 bases line up with TRBD1. V dropped 5 bases and J dropped 1; count of bases not matched to a gene: 8. The CDR3 extends over 16 amino acids. Per germline, CDR1 MDHEN and CDR2 SYDVKM. CDR3: CASSPTGQRSNQPQHF. In DNA form, the CDR3 reads TGTGCCAGCAGTCCCACGGGACAGAGAAGCAATCAGCCCCAGCATTTT.

Concerning this clone itself: At one of its ends the junction is not consistent with the germline gene, which may arise from a read error. The V and J genes are TRBV7-7 and TRBJ2-5; tentative D call: TRBD2 (5 bases). Germline CDR1 is SSHAT and CDR2 is FNYEAQ (reference sequence). The length of the CDR3 is 16 residues. CDR3 sequence (DNA): TGTGCTAGCAGCTTAAGGTCTAGAGGGCTACGAGAGACCCAGTACTTC. Translating gives CASSLRSRGLRETQYF. Full variable domain (outside the CDR3, taken from reference TRBV7-7 and TRBJ2-5): GAGVSQSPRYKVTKRGQDVTLRCDPISSHATLYWYQQALGQGPEFLTYFNYEAQPDKSGLPSDRFSAERPEGSISTLTIQRTEQRDSAMYRCASSLRSRGLRETQYFGPGTRLLVL.

This clone was detected a few times. The chain has TRBV28 and TRBJ2-1, with D uncertain. The CDR3 contains 12 residues. Germline V gene lookup returns CDR1 MDHEN and CDR2 SYDVKM. Trimming stripped 3 bases from V and 8 bases from J, with 8 bases between. CDR3 sequence: CASSFGRYEQFF. The CDR3 bases are TGTGCCAGCAGTTTTGGGCGGTATGAGCAGTTCTTC.

The rearrangement joins TRBV28 to TRBJ2-7; perhaps TRBD1 as D (5 bases). Trimming removed 1 base at V and 6 bases at J, with 10 bases between. Per the germline V gene, CDR1 is MDHEN and CDR2 is SYDVKM. This CDR3 has 13 amino acids. CDR3 coding DNA: TGTGCCAGCAGTTTATCCCCCGACAGCGAGCAGTACTTC. It codes for CASSLSPDSEQYF.

In its sample, this clone is medium-sized. This chain joins TRBV20-1 and TRBJ2-7; 7 nucleotides align to TRBD2. CDR1 DFQATT and CDR2 SNEGSKA come from the germline V gene (reference sequence). V shed 5 bases, J shed 2 bases, and the junction held 6 bases outside the gene matches. CDR3 length equals 13 residues. CDR3 loop: CSAETSEPYEQYF. The DNA of the CDR3 is TGCAGTGCTGAAACTAGCGAGCCCTACGAGCAGTACTTC.

This clone was observed a handful of times. This rearrangement joins TRBV11-2 to TRBJ2-5; D unclear. This CDR3 comprises 13 residues. The V gene's germline CDR1 is SGHAT and CDR2 FQNNGV. Trimming left V 7 bases short and J 4 bases short, with 13 bases between. The CDR3 nucleotides read TGTGCCAGCAACAACGGTGCTTTAGAGACCCAGTACTTC. Its protein product is CASNNGALETQYF.

This clone was seen ten or more times. The rearrangement links TRBV6-1 to TRBJ1-1; D might be TRBD1 (6 bases). CDR1 is MNHNS, CDR2 SASEGT, per germline. The V gene lost 8 bases and the J gene lost 3 bases, with 16 bases spanning the gap. This CDR3 is built from 14 residues. The CDR3 loop is CASGSQGRYTEAFF. In nucleotides, the CDR3 is TGTGCCAGCGGGTCACAGGGCAGGTACACTGAAGCTTTCTTT.

Worth noting for this clone: One junction end does not reproduce the germline sequence, and a read error may be involved. CDR3 in amino acids: CASSLPRTNTYTLYF. The CDR3 DNA reads as TGTGCCAGCAGCCTGCCTCGGACTAACACATATACGCTGTATTTT. V usage is TRBV7-8 and J usage is TRBJ2-3, with D possibly TRBD2 on 6 matching bases. The length of the CDR3 is 15 residues. In germline, CDR1 is SGHVS, CDR2 FQNEAQ.

This clone was recorded many times. The rearrangement uses TRBV2 and TRBJ2-2; D remains unclear. The V gene lost 4 bases and the J gene lost 7 bases, with 13 bases spanning the gap. The V gene's germline CDR1 is SNHLY and CDR2 FYNNEI. The CDR3 totals 14 residues. The CDR3 spells CASSGAFDFGELFF. DNA of the CDR3: TGTGCCAGCAGTGGGGCCTTTGACTTCGGGGAGCTGTTTTTT. Using reference TRBV2 and TRBJ2-2 for the parts outside the CDR3, the full variable domain is EPEVTQTPSHQVTQMGQEVILRCVPISNHLYFYWYRQILGQKVEFLVSFYNNEISEKSEIFDDQFSVERPDGSNFTLKIRSTKLEDSAMYFCASSGAFDFGELFFGEGSRLTVL.

Within the sample, this clone is medium-sized. V gene TRBV11-2 combines with J gene TRBJ2-7, with D perhaps matching TRBD2 (6 bases). V dropped 4 bases and J dropped 5 bases, with 12 bases sitting between them. The CDR3 is made up of 13 amino acids. Germline values: CDR1 SGHAT, CDR2 FQNNGV. CDR3 sequence: CASSSSSVHEQYF. CDR3 in DNA: TGTGCCAGCAGCTCATCTAGCGTTCACGAGCAGTACTTC.

This clone was seen a handful of times. This chain connects TRBV2 to TRBJ1-2; no reliable D call. The CDR3 length is 14 residues. Germline V CDR1 and CDR2: SNHLY, FYNNEI. Deletions cut 4 bases from V and 3 bases from J, with 12 bases between. CDR3 region: CASSGDSSHYGYTF. The CDR3 DNA sequence: TGTGCCAGCAGTGGCGATTCGAGCCACTATGGCTACACCTTC.